This TCR beta chain was sequenced in a study of T cells in Graves' hyperthyroidism and ophthalmopathy. Authors of the study amplified TCR beta CDR3 regions from RNA transcripts. A first-round RT-PCR of the TCR CDR3 used the HTBI primer set. From the multiplex PCR reads, TCRdb called clonotypes with MiXCR, one entry per CDR3 protein. This sample has almost 350,000 distinct CDR3 sequences, with 15% to 20% found just once. For ophthalmopathy patients, the Clinical Activity Score was at least 3 and the NOSPECS grade at least 4; duration was under 3 months. Each diagnosis was grounded in clinical symptoms, serum thyroxine and TRAb, thyroid ultrasound, and orbital computed tomography. Trimming left V 8 bases short and J 6 bases short, with 16 bases between. The CDR3 totals 13 residues. Germline V gives CDR1 SGHAT, CDR2 FQNNGV. Whole-study findings and limits: Ophthalmopathy was predicted by the model a median of roughly 6.6 months ahead of onset. Among clonotypes expanded in thyroid above 0.001, most were also found in blood.

This clonotype occurred many times. What it binds is not known. The receptor was derived from a woman aged 40 to 50 with Graves' ophthalmopathy. The genes are TRBV11-2 and TRBJ1-1; no definite D call. What was sequenced was blood. The CDR3 protein is CASSSAILAEAFF. CDR3 coding DNA: TGTGCCAGCTCCTCGGCGATCCTCGCTGAAGCTTTCTTT.